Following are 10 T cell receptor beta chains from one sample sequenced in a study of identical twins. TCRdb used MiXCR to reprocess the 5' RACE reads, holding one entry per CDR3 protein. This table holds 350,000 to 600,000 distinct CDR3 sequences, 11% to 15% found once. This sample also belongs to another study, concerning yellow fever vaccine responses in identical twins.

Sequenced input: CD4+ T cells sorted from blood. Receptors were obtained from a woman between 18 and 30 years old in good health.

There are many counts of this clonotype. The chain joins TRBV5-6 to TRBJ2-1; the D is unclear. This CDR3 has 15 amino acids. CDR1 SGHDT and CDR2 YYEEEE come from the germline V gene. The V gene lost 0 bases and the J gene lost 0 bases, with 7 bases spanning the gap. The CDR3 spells CASSLGQNSYNEQFF. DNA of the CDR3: TGTGCCAGCAGCTTGGGACAAAACTCCTACAATGAGCAGTTCTTC.

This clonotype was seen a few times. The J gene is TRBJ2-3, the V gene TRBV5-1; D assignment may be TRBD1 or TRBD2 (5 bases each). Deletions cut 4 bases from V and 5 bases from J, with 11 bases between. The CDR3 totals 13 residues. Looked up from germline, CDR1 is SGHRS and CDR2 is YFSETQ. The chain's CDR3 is CASSPEGLDTQYF. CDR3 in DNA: TGCGCCAGCAGCCCCGAGGGGTTAGATACGCAGTATTTT.

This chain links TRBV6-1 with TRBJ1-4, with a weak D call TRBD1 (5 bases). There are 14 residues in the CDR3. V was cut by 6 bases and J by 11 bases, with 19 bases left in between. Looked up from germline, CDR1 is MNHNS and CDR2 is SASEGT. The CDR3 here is CASRPPQLGGKLFF. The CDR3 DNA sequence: TGTGCCAGCAGGCCCCCCCAGCTGGGGGGGAAACTGTTTTTT.

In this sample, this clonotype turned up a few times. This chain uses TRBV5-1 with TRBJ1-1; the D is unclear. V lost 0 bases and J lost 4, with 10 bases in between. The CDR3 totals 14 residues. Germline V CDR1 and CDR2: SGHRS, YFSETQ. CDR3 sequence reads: CASSLGSAVTEAFF. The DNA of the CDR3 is TGCGCCAGCAGCTTGGGTTCAGCCGTCACTGAAGCTTTCTTT.

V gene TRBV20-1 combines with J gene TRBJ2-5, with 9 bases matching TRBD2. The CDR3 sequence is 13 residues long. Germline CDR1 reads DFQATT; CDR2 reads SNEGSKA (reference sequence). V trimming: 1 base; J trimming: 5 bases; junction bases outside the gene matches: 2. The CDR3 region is CSARASGEETQYF. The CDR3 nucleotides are TGCAGTGCTAGAGCTAGCGGGGAGGAGACCCAGTACTTC.

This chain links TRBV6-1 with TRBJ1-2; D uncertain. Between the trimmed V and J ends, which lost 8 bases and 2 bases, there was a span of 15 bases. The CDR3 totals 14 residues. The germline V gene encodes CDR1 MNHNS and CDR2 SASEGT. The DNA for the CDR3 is TGTGCCAGCGGGGAACAGCCTACCAACTATGGCTACACCTTC. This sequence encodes CASGEQPTNYGYTF.

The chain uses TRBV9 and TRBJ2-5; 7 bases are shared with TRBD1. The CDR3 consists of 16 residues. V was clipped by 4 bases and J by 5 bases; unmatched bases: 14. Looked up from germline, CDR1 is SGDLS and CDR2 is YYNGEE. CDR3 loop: CASSLNPDRPTETQYF. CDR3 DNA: TGTGCCAGCAGCCTAAATCCGGACAGGCCGACGGAGACCCAGTACTTC.

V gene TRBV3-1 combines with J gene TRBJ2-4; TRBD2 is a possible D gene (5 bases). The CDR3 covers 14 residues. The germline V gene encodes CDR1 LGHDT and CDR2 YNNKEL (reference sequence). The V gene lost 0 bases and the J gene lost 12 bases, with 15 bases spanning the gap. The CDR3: CASSQDASTTTQYF. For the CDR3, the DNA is TGTGCCAGCAGCCAAGACGCTAGCACCACTACTCAGTACTTC. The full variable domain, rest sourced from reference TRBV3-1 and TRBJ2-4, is DTAVSQTPKYLVTQMGNDKSIKCEQNLGHDTMYWYKQDSKKFLKIMFSYNNKELIINETVPNRFSPKSPDKAHLNLHINSLELGDSAVYFCASSQDASTTTQYFGAGTRLSVL.

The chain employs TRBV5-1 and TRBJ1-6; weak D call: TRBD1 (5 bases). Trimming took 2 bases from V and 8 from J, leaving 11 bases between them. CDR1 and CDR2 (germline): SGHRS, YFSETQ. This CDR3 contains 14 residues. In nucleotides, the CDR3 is TGCGCCAGCAGCTTCCAGGGAAACGATTCACCCCTCCACTTT. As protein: CASSFQGNDSPLHF.

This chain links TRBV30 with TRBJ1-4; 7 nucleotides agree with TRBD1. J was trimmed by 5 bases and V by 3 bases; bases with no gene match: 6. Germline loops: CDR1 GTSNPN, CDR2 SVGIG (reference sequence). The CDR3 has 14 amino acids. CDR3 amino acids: CAWSRDSKNEKLFF. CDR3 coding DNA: TGTGCCTGGAGCAGGGACAGCAAGAATGAAAAACTGTTTTTT.